These T cell receptor beta chains were read from a single sample in a study of blood T cell repertoires in COVID-19. The method was immunoSEQ multiplex PCR; TCRdb's version includes in-frame clones alone and lacks a portion of them. The sample consists of around 190,000 clones, about nine tenths of them appearing once. Material for sequencing was peripheral blood. The source of these receptors is a man younger than 35 with active or convalescent COVID-19. CDR3s include the opening cysteine and the closing phenylalanine or tryptophan. The D gene is left open where the match is weak. Expanded clones are given a class, and other clones once, few, many or no size at all.

D gene,clone size,CDR3 length,V gene,J gene,CDR3 DNA,CDR3 protein
TRBD1,.,14,TRBV9,TRBJ1-2,TGTGCCAGCAGCTCCGACAGGGGAAACTATGGCTACACCTTC,CASSSDRGNYGYTF
TRBD1,once,15,TRBV19,TRBJ1-1,TGTGCCAGTAGTGTTGAAGGGACAGGGTGGACTGAAGCTTTCTTT,CASSVEGTGWTEAFF
TRBD1,.,18,TRBV4-3,TRBJ1-2,TGCGCCAGCAGCCAAGACCTACCGAGGACAGGTGCCAACTATGGCTACACCTTC,CASSQDLPRTGANYGYTF
TRBD2,.,17,TRBV7-9,TRBJ2-1,TGTGCCAGCAGTCCTACTAGCGGGGGGTCCTCCTACAATGAGCAGTTCTTC,CASSPTSGGSSYNEQFF
.,.,17,TRBV11-2,TRBJ1-2,TGTGCCAGCAGCTTAGGTCAGGGGAGTTTGGCTAACTATGGCTACACCTTC,CASSLGQGSLANYGYTF
TRBD2,.,19,TRBV3-1/TRBV3-2,TRBJ2-6,TGTGCCAGCAGCCAAGATGTCACTAGCGGGAGATCAGGGGCCAACGTCCTGACTTTC,CASSQDVTSGRSGANVLTF
TRBD1,.,13,TRBV3-1/TRBV3-2,TRBJ1-1,TGTGCCAGCAGCCAACAGGGGGGCACTGAAGCTTTCTTT,CASSQQGGTEAFF
.,once,17,TRBV4-3,TRBJ1-2,TGCGCCAGCAGCCAAGATCGGGGGACCCAATCTAACTATGGCTACACCTTC,CASSQDRGTQSNYGYTF
TRBD1,.,14,TRBV29-1,TRBJ2-5,TGCAGCGTAGAGGACAGGGAATACCAAGAGACCCAGTACTTC,CSVEDREYQETQYF
.,.,13,TRBV6-5,TRBJ1-1,TGTGCCAGCAGCCGAGGATCGAACACTGAAGCTTTCTTT,CASSRGSNTEAFF
TRBD1,.,14,TRBV19,TRBJ1-5,TGTGCCAGTAGTACCACCTCCTCAGGGGGAAAGGAGCATTTT,CASSTTSSGGKEHF
.,.,15,TRBV6-2/TRBV6-3,TRBJ1-1,TGTGCCAGCAGTTACTCTGGGAGGGGCGGCACTGAAGCTTTCTTT,CASSYSGRGGTEAFF
TRBD1,.,15,TRBV18,TRBJ1-2,TGTGCCAGCTCACTGTCCGGGACAGCCATCTATGGCTACACCTTC,CASSLSGTAIYGYTF
.,.,13,TRBV14,TRBJ1-4,TGTGCCAGCAGCCAAGGACTTCGTGAAAAACTGTTTTTT,CASSQGLREKLFF
TRBD2,few,14,TRBV11-3,TRBJ2-3,TGTGCCAGCAGCTTCCTCGGACTAGCGAATACGCAGTATTTT,CASSFLGLANTQYF
.,once,13,TRBV12-3/TRBV12-4,TRBJ2-7,TGTGCCAGCAGTATTGGGGCGACCTACGAGCAGTACTTC,CASSIGATYEQYF
TRBD1,.,16,TRBV7-9,TRBJ2-7,TGTGCCAGCAGCCACAACTCCGGGACAGGGATCTACGAGCAGTACTTC,CASSHNSGTGIYEQYF
.,.,15,TRBV6-5,TRBJ1-5,TGTGCCAGCAGCTTTCAGGGAGGTGGCAATCAGCCCCAGCATTTT,CASSFQGGGNQPQHF
TRBD1,.,13,TRBV2,TRBJ2-1,TGTGCCAGCACCCGGACAGGGGACAATGAGCAGTTCTTC,CASTRTGDNEQFF
TRBD1,.,15,TRBV6-5,TRBJ1-5,TGTGCCAGCAGCCCGACAGGGTCCGGGGATCAGCCCCAGCATTTT,CASSPTGSGDQPQHF
.,.,12,TRBV19,TRBJ1-5,TGTGCCAGTCGACTGTACAATCAGCCCCAGCATTTT,CASRLYNQPQHF
.,once,17,TRBV7-2,TRBJ2-3,TGTGCCAGCAGGCCAGATGATTTGGCACGGGAGTCAGATACGCAGTATTTT,CASRPDDLARESDTQYF
.,once,12,TRBV7-9,TRBJ2-1,TGTGCCAGCAGCCTCATGGCACAGTCGGAGTTCTTC,CASSLMAQSEFF
.,.,15,TRBV2,TRBJ1-6,TGTGCCAGCAGTTTAAACAGGGTCCAGAATTCACCCCTCCACTTT,CASSLNRVQNSPLHF
TRBD1,.,14,TRBV7-6,TRBJ2-7,TGTGCCAGCAGCTCCGGGACAGGCTCCTACGAGCAGTACTTC,CASSSGTGSYEQYF
TRBD1,.,16,TRBV6-6,TRBJ2-2,TGTGCCAGCAGTTACTCGGTCAGGGGGCTTAGCGGGGAGCTGTTTTTT,CASSYSVRGLSGELFF
.,.,15,TRBV6-1,TRBJ1-3,TGTGCCAGCAGTGAACGGGGGGTCGCGGTTAACACCATATATTTT,CASSERGVAVNTIYF
.,once,14,TRBV6-5,TRBJ1-2,TGTGCCAGCAGTTCGGCGGCCAGCAACTATGGCTACACCTTC,CASSSAASNYGYTF
.,.,11,TRBV12-3/TRBV12-4,TRBJ2-1,TGTGCCACCGGACTTTACAATGAGCAGTTCTTC,CATGLYNEQFF
.,.,13,TRBV19,TRBJ2-1,TGTGCCAGTCCGGGGAGTAGCCCCCTTAAGCAGTTCTTC,CASPGSSPLKQFF
TRBD1,.,18,TRBV5-4,TRBJ1-1,TGTGCCAGCAGCTCACCGCGGGACAGGGGGTTGGTTGGAACTGAAGCTTTCTTT,CASSSPRDRGLVGTEAFF
TRBD2,.,18,TRBV4-2,TRBJ2-1,TGTGCCAGCTGCTTCTTCGCCGGAGCGGGAGGGCCAAACAATGAGCAGTTCTTC,CASCFFAGAGGPNNEQFF
TRBD1,.,15,TRBV30,TRBJ2-7,TGTGCCTGGAGTGGCTCCGGGACAGGCTTCTACGAGCAGTACTTC,CAWSGSGTGFYEQYF
TRBD1,.,15,TRBV15,TRBJ1-5,TGTGCCACCAGCATAGGACAGGGGGCCGTTCAGCCCCAGCATTTT,CATSIGQGAVQPQHF
TRBD1,.,16,TRBV5-6,TRBJ1-5,TGTGCCAGCAGCCCACGAGGGACAGGGGGTAATCAGCCCCAGCATTTT,CASSPRGTGGNQPQHF
.,few,13,TRBV6-1,TRBJ1-3,TGTGCCAGCAGTGAAAATCTCTTGAACACCATATATTTT,CASSENLLNTIYF
TRBD1,.,15,TRBV7-7,TRBJ1-5,TGTGCCAGCAGCTGGGGACAGATTAGCAATCAGCCCCAGCATTTT,CASSWGQISNQPQHF
.,few,14,TRBV3-1/TRBV3-2,TRBJ1-6,TGTGCCAGCAGCCGCGGGACCGGGTTTTCACCCCTCCACTTT,CASSRGTGFSPLHF
.,.,16,TRBV13,TRBJ1-2,TGTGCCAGCAGCCTAGCCCTCGAGGTGGGGGCTTTTGGCTACACCTTC,CASSLALEVGAFGYTF
TRBD1,.,16,TRBV7-6,TRBJ2-2,TGTGCCAGCAGCCAAAGAGAGACAGGGGCTGGTGGGGAGCTGTTTTTT,CASSQRETGAGGELFF
TRBD1,.,16,TRBV19,TRBJ1-2,TGTGCCAGTAGTCCAAGCCGGGGACAGGGAATCTATGGCTACACCTTC,CASSPSRGQGIYGYTF
.,.,17,TRBV15,TRBJ1-1,TGTGCCACCAGCAGCCCTTCAGCCTCAGGGTCTGGCACTGAAGCTTTCTTT,CATSSPSASGSGTEAFF
.,once,13,TRBV5-6,TRBJ1-2,TGTGCCAGCAGCTTGGCCCGTAACTATGGCTACACCTTC,CASSLARNYGYTF
.,.,14,TRBV30,TRBJ1-3,TGTGCCTGGAGTGTAAGCGGCTCTGGAAACACCATATATTTT,CAWSVSGSGNTIYF
.,.,13,TRBV12-3/TRBV12-4,TRBJ1-1,TGTGCCAGCAGCCCCGTCCGGTCAACTGAAGCTTTCTTT,CASSPVRSTEAFF
.,.,13,TRBV19,TRBJ1-6,TGTGCCAGCAAGACCGGGAACGTCTCACCCCTCCACTTT,CASKTGNVSPLHF
.,.,16,TRBV4-2,TRBJ2-3,TGTGCCAGCAGCCAAGGGAGAGATAGTTCCGCAGATACGCAGTATTTT,CASSQGRDSSADTQYF
TRBD1,.,14,TRBV6-5,TRBJ1-2,TGTGCCGGAGGAACGAGACAGGGAAGGTTCGGCTACACCTTC,CAGGTRQGRFGYTF
.,.,17,TRBV9,TRBJ1-2,TGTGCCAGCAGCCCATCCTTGGAGGGCTTCGGACCCTATGGCTACACCTTC,CASSPSLEGFGPYGYTF
.,.,13,TRBV7-2,TRBJ1-1,TGTGCCAGCAGCTTATCGTCCGGAGGGGTAGCTTTCTTT,CASSLSSGGVAFF
.,once,14,TRBV19,TRBJ1-5,TGTGCCAGTAGTATAACAGCAGGCAATCAGCCCCAGCATTTT,CASSITAGNQPQHF
.,.,13,TRBV23-1,TRBJ2-3,TGCGCCAGCAGTCAAGGGACTCACCGAGCGCAGTATTTT,CASSQGTHRAQYF
.,.,12,TRBV6-1,TRBJ1-2,TGTGCCAGCAGTGAAGTCGGGGGTGGCTACACCTTC,CASSEVGGGYTF
.,few,13,TRBV9,TRBJ1-6,TGTGCCAGCAGCGTAAGAGGAGATTCACCCCTCCACTTT,CASSVRGDSPLHF
.,.,13,TRBV10-3,TRBJ2-1,TGTGCCATCAGTGAGAACACACCCGAGGGGCAGTTCTTC,CAISENTPEGQFF
TRBD1,.,13,TRBV6-5,TRBJ2-2,TGTGCCAGCACGCAGGGGGCGCCCGGGGAGCTGTTTTTT,CASTQGAPGELFF
.,.,13,TRBV19,TRBJ1-4,TGTGCCAGTAGTATGGGGGGGGTTGAAAAACTGTTTTTT,CASSMGGVEKLFF
.,.,13,TRBV12-3/TRBV12-4,TRBJ1-1,TGTGCCAGCAGTTTAATCTTTGGGCTCGGAGCTTTCTTT,CASSLIFGLGAFF
.,.,13,TRBV28,TRBJ2-3,TGTGCCAGCAGTTGGGGGGACACAGATACGCAGTATTTT,CASSWGDTDTQYF